This paragraph covers one T cell receptor beta chain sequence. Antigen: not known. CD4+ T cells from unexposed donors were obtained before the COVID-19 pandemic (2011-2018). Isolation of CD4+ T cells took place after approximately 11 days in culture. This CDR3 has 15 residues. With 7 bases clipped from V and 5 bases from J, the junction kept 12 bases outside the gene matches. CDR1 SNHLY and CDR2 FYNNEI come from the germline V gene. Sequencing was performed with immunoSEQ multiplex PCR; in TCRdb, only in-frame clones are kept and a portion is missing. The repertoire consists of 25,000 to 30,000 clones, with about 80% occurring once and the leading ten covering approximately 20%. This sample stems from a study of CD4 T cells in relation to SARS-CoV-2 and coronaviruses. Turning to the study itself: PBMCs were cultured with antigen for around nine days before TCR beta sequencing. Study-level findings and limits: No donor gave both pre-pandemic and post-infection samples.

This TCR derives from a human donor in good health. The sample taken for sequencing was CD4+ T cells from PBMCs, cultured in vitro. The rearrangement uses TRBV2 and TRBJ2-5; 8 positions agree with TRBD2. CDR3 sequence (DNA): TGTGCCAGCACCTCCACCCGGGGGGGCCTGGAGACCCAGTACTTC. It specifies CASTSTRGGLETQYF. The full variable domain, its missing parts supplied by reference TRBV2 and TRBJ2-5, is EPEVTQTPSHQVTQMGQEVILRCVPISNHLYFYWYRQILGQKVEFLVSFYNNEISEKSEIFDDQFSVERPDGSNFTLKIRSTKLEDSAMYFCASTSTRGGLETQYFGPGTRLLVL.